The text below deals with one TCR beta chain. Distinct nucleotide sequences in the sample also encode this CDR3. Naive CD8 cells were CD45RO-negative, positively selected for CCR7, excluding terminally differentiated effector memory CD45RA+ cells. This sample stems from a study of shared clonotypes between healthy human individuals. Study information: The plates for each donor numbered three CD4 naive, three CD4 memory, two CD8 naive and one CD8 memory.

V lost 5 bases to trimming and J lost 0 bases, with 10 bases between them. Germline V lookup: CDR1 SGHAT, CDR2 FQNNGV. The CDR3 is 14 amino acids. TCRdb's table, derived via immunoSEQ multiplex PCR, lists solely in-frame clones and lacks some. Of around 2.1 million clones in the sample, 85% to 95% were seen once. This TCR came from a man between 18 and 35 years old in good health. Some clones in this sample may be carry-over from other donors' samples. V usage is TRBV11-2 and J usage is TRBJ1-1, with D unresolved. Source material: naive CD8+ T cells from PBMCs. The CDR3: CASSAGLLNTEAFF. The CDR3 DNA sequence: TGTGCCAGCAGCGCCGGACTGCTGAACACTGAAGCTTTCTTT.